The 19 T cell receptor beta chains listed next were all sequenced from one sample in a study of blood T cells in healthy people across ages. For the second PCR, which ran for roughly 7 to 11 cycles, a sample-barcoded 5' primer and a J-beta primer mix were used. One entry per CDR3 protein results from TCRdb running MiXCR on the 5' RACE reads. The sample records around 800,000 distinct CDR3 sequences, about 62% being singletons. The sequencing sample was made of blood. The receptor source for this set is a man aged 30 to 39 in good health.

V gene TRBV20-1 combines with J gene TRBJ2-1; 8 bases map to TRBD2. Looked up from germline, CDR1 is DFQATT and CDR2 is SNEGSKA (reference sequence). The CDR3 has 15 amino acids. After removal of 2 bases from V and 5 bases from J, the junction contained 8 bases not matched to a gene. The CDR3, as DNA: TGCAGTGCTAGAAAGGTAGCGGGGCTCGACAATGAGCAGTTCTTC. This gives the protein CSARKVAGLDNEQFF.

The CDR3 nucleotides read TGTGCCAGCAGTTCCTGGACAGGGGCAATGACCTACGAGCAGTACTTC. Translation gives CASSSWTGAMTYEQYF. The chain uses TRBV12-3 or TRBV12-4 and TRBJ2-7; 9 bases are a match to TRBD1. The ends lost 4 bases at V and 2 bases at J; junction bases unmatched: 9. The CDR3 is 16 amino acids.

V is TRBV20-1 and J is TRBJ2-2; D not resolved. CDR1 is DFQATT and CDR2 is SNEGSKA in the germline V gene (reference sequence). V lost 5 bases to trimming and J lost 6 bases, with 19 bases between them. The CDR3 runs to 15 residues. CDR3 sequence: CSALEVVASAGELFF. Written as DNA, the CDR3 is TGCAGTGCTCTCGAGGTGGTCGCTTCGGCCGGGGAGCTGTTTTTT.

A remark on this clonotype: One end of the junction varies from germline; a read error may be responsible. The rearrangement joins TRBV4-2 to TRBJ2-5; a possible D gene is TRBD1 (5 bases). Germline-derived CDR1 and CDR2 are LGHNA and YNFKEQ. This CDR3 is 16 amino acids long. The CDR3 spells CAGSQILGQTQETQYF. CDR3 nucleotide sequence: TGTGCCGGCAGCCAAATTTTGGGGCAGACCCAAGAGACCCAGTACTTC.

V usage is TRBV7-2 and J usage is TRBJ1-6; 8 bases line up with TRBD1. The CDR3 consists of 14 residues. The V gene end was trimmed by 5 bases and the J gene end by 10 bases; junction bases not matched to a gene: 7. Germline V gene sequence: CDR1 SGHTA, CDR2 FQGNSA. CDR3 amino acids: CASSPTGENSPLHF. DNA of the CDR3: TGTGCCAGCAGCCCGACAGGGGAAAACTCACCCCTCCACTTT.

The rearrangement joins TRBV7-2 to TRBJ2-7; no definite D call. V lost 3 bases and J 2 bases, leaving 5 bases between the germline ends. Germline lookup yields CDR1 SGHTA and CDR2 FQGNSA. This CDR3 contains 12 residues. The CDR3 sequence is CASSFAAYEQYF. DNA for the CDR3: TGTGCCAGCAGCTTTGCCGCCTACGAGCAGTACTTC.

This clonotype appeared a single time. J is TRBJ2-7 and V is TRBV6-5, with 8 bases that match TRBD2. The J segment lost 4 bases and the V segment lost 7 bases, leaving 12 bases of the junction unmatched. The germline V gene encodes CDR1 MNHEY and CDR2 SVGAGI. The CDR3 is 15 residues long. CDR3 loop: CASIPGGGEFYEQYF. The CDR3 region has the DNA TGTGCCAGCATCCCGGGAGGGGGGGAATTTTACGAGCAGTACTTC.

The chain has TRBV4-1 and TRBJ1-6, with D tentatively TRBD1 (5 bases). From germline, CDR1 is MGHRA and CDR2 YSYEKL. The V and J ends lost 0 bases and 9 bases respectively, with 12 bases between them. This CDR3 region has 15 residues. The chain's CDR3 is CASSQDRQTGSPLHF. DNA for the CDR3: TGCGCCAGCAGCCAAGACAGACAGACGGGTTCACCCCTCCACTTT.

The CDR3 here is CSAPRGFMNTEAFF. CDR3 coding DNA: TGCAGTGCTCCCAGGGGGTTCATGAACACTGAAGCTTTCTTT. The chain combines TRBV20-1 with TRBJ1-1; 7 nucleotides line up with TRBD1. Germline values: CDR1 DFQATT, CDR2 SNEGSKA (reference sequence). With 5 bases clipped from V and 0 bases from J, the junction kept 6 bases outside the gene matches. This CDR3 region has 14 residues.

This clonotype showed up just a few times. The V call is TRBV7-2, the J call TRBJ2-5; D is tentatively TRBD1 or TRBD2 (5 bases each). The CDR3 spans 16 residues. V dropped 1 base and J dropped 4 bases, with 16 bases sitting between them. CDR1 and CDR2 (germline): SGHTA, FQGNSA. CDR3 nucleotide sequence: TGTGCCAGCAGCTTAGGAGGGCCCAGGGCTGGAGAGACCCAGTACTTC. The encoded protein is CASSLGGPRAGETQYF.

V and J are TRBV7-9 and TRBJ2-7; D call uncertain. CDR1 is SEHNR and CDR2 is FQNEAQ in the germline V gene (reference sequence). V was trimmed by 2 bases and J by 2 bases, leaving 10 bases between them. There are 14 residues in the CDR3. CDR3 sequence (DNA): TGTGCCAGCAGCTTATCCCGATTGCCCTACGAGCAGTACTTC. This translates into CASSLSRLPYEQYF.

This chain links TRBV11-2 with TRBJ2-3, with D possibly matching TRBD2 (6 bases). The germline gives CDR1 SGHAT, CDR2 FQNNGV. V lost 6 bases and J 2 bases, leaving 15 bases between the germline ends. The length of the CDR3 is 15 residues. The CDR3 loop reads CASSYQGLVTDTQYF. CDR3 coding DNA: TGTGCCAGCAGTTACCAGGGACTCGTCACAGATACGCAGTATTTT.

CDR3 amino acids: CSVVRHGSGTEAFF. CDR3 DNA sequence: TGCAGCGTTGTCAGGCACGGCAGTGGGACTGAAGCTTTCTTT. The chain combines TRBV29-1 with TRBJ1-1, with no clear D. CDR1 SQVTM and CDR2 ANQGSEA come from the germline V gene. This CDR3 spans 14 amino acids. V gave up 4 bases and J gave up 5 bases, with 17 bases separating them. The variable domain in full, with the rest retrieved from reference TRBV29-1 and TRBJ1-1, is SAVISQKPSRDICQRGTSLTIQCQVDSQVTMMFWYRQQPGQSLTLIATANQGSEATYESGFVIDKFPISRPNLTFSTLTVSNMSPEDSSIYLCSVVRHGSGTEAFFGQGTRLTVV.

Remarks on this clonotype: Relative to the germline gene, one junction end is altered; a read error may explain this. The chain is built from TRBV12-3 or TRBV12-4 and TRBJ1-5; D uncertain. This CDR3 has 13 amino acids. CDR3 protein: CAGSQLIHQPQHF. CDR3 bases: TGTGCCGGCAGTCAACTCATACATCAGCCCCAGCATTTT.

The J gene is TRBJ2-1, the V gene TRBV18; the D is unclear. Per the germline V gene, CDR1 is KGHSH and CDR2 is LQKENI. The CDR3 consists of 14 residues. Trimming shortened V by 2 bases and J by 8 bases, and 13 bases separated the two germline ends. The CDR3 spells CASSPSISADEQFF. CDR3 sequence (DNA): TGTGCCAGCTCACCAAGTATATCGGCGGATGAGCAGTTCTTC.

This chain links TRBV4-2 with TRBJ1-1; TRBD1 matches 7 bases. With V trimmed by 4 bases and J by 0 bases, 8 bases remained unmatched. The CDR3 covers 16 residues. Germline V gene sequence: CDR1 LGHNA, CDR2 YNFKEQ. CDR3 DNA sequence: TGTGCCAGCAGCCGCGGGACAGCACCCATGAACACTGAAGCTTTCTTT. It is translated as CASSRGTAPMNTEAFF.

J is TRBJ1-2 and V is TRBV6-5; tentative D call: TRBD1 (6 bases). The CDR3 loop spans 14 amino acids. Trimming cost V 6 bases and J 4 bases, with 15 bases left between them. The germline CDR1 and CDR2 sequences are MNHEY and SVGAGI. The CDR3 DNA follows: TGTGCCAGCAGACGACAGGACCCCATCTATGGCTACACCTTC. This sequence encodes CASRRQDPIYGYTF.

The CDR3 coding sequence is TGTGCCAGCAGCATTCAAGGACAGGGAGGCTATGGCTACACCTTC. Protein product: CASSIQGQGGYGYTF. This chain links TRBV7-8 with TRBJ1-2; 8 nucleotides agree with TRBD1. The CDR3 extends over 15 amino acids. Looked up from germline, CDR1 is SGHVS and CDR2 is FQNEAQ. V shed 5 bases, J shed 4 bases, and the junction held 9 bases outside the gene matches.

J is TRBJ2-4 and V is TRBV6-1; TRBD1 matches at 8 bases. The assigned J gene may be wrong: the sequence end matches TRBJ2-7 better. From germline, CDR1 is MNHNS and CDR2 SASEGT. The length of the CDR3 is 13 residues. The CDR3 region has the DNA TGTGCCAGCAGTGCCAGGGGGCCGTACGAGCAGTACTTC. Protein: CASSARGPYEQYF.